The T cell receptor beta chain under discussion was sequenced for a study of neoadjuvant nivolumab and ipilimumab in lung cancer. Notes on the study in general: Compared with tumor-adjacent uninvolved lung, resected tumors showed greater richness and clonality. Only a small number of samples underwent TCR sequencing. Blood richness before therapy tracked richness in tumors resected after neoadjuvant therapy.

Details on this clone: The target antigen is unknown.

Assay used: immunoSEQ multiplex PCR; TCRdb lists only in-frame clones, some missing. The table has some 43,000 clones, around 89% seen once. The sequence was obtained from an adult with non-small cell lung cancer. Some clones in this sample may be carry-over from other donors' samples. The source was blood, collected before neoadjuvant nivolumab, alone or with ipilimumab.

In DNA form, the CDR3 reads TGTGCCAGCAGCCTCGTTTTCTCCTACAATGAGCAGTTCTTC. This codes for CASSLVFSYNEQFF. The chain combines TRBV6-5 with TRBJ2-1; D gene ambiguous. From germline, CDR1 is MNHEY and CDR2 SVGAGI. The V end was cut by 6 bases, the J end by 0 bases, with 9 bases between. The CDR3 has 14 amino acids.